This TCR beta chain was captured in a study of tumor-infiltrating lymphocytes in oesophageal squamous cell carcinoma. In TCRdb, the PCR reads were re-called with MiXCR into one record per CDR3 protein. The sample yields approximately 20,000 distinct CDR3 sequences, roughly 39% seen once. V shed 7 bases and J shed 3 bases, with 7 bases lying between them. Germline-derived CDR1 and CDR2 are MNHNS and SASEGT. The CDR3 is made up of 11 amino acids. This clonotype was counted many times. This chain uses TRBV6-1 with TRBJ2-7; D call uncertain. Sequenced sample: normal esophageal tissue next to the tumor. This receptor was identified in a male donor with esophageal squamous cell carcinoma. DNA of the CDR3: TGTGCCAGCACCCCCCTCTACGAGCAGTACTTC. Residues: CASTPLYEQYF.